A single sample is the source of the 22 T cell receptor beta chains below, sequenced in a study of tumor-infiltrating lymphocytes in primary liver carcinoma (TCRdb year 2017). TCRdb names Illumina HiSeq 2500 as the instrument used. Starting from 450 to 500 ng total RNA, TCRbeta-specific cDNA was produced by reverse transcription with a constant-region primer and ProtoScript II reverse transcriptase. Construction of the TCRbeta libraries relied on three nested rounds of multiplex PCR, following a slightly modified ARM-PCR procedure. The first two PCR rounds used multiplex TRBV1-TRBV30 forward primers with a Cbeta reverse primer, each for about 10 cycles. Through fastp at Q25 and MiXCR, TCRdb rebuilt clones from the public reads, retaining in-frame beta chains. Records with the same CDR3 protein are collapsed into one entry carrying the most frequent genes and DNA. Within this sample are about 59,000 distinct CDR3 sequences, with less than 75% of them counted one time only. 57% of the sample goes to the ten largest clones.

Total RNA and DNA were co-extracted from 20-30 mg of bulk tissue with the AllPrep DNA/RNA mini kit, without cell sorting. The sample comprised liver tumor tissue from sampling region 2. The intended sense of this specimen's cell subset or site label: tumor region T2, inferior pole. These receptors all come from a man aged 35-49 years with primary liver carcinoma and hepatitis B virus infection.

A word on this clonotype: One end of the junction is discordant with germline, which a read error may explain. The chain employs TRBV4-1 and TRBJ2-6, with D perhaps matching TRBD1 or TRBD2 (5 bases each). The CDR3 consists of 18 residues. From germline, CDR1 is MGHRA and CDR2 YSYEKL. CDR3 sequence (DNA): TGCGCTAGCAGTCGAGGGATCCTCGAACTGTCTGGGGCCAACGTCCTGATTTTT. It yields the protein CASSRGILELSGANVLIF.

On this clonotype: Possible read error: a much larger clone is one base away. The rearrangement uses TRBV6-2 or TRBV6-3 and TRBJ2-7; TRBD2 matches at 11 bases. Germline assignment: CDR1 MNHEY and CDR2 SVGEGT. Trimming removed 2 bases from V and 4 bases from J; junction bases left unmatched: 7. The CDR3 has 16 amino acids. This CDR3 is CASSYPSSGRRYEQYF. The CDR3 DNA sequence: TGTGCCAGCAGTTACCCGTCTAGCGGGAGGAGATACGAGCAGTACTTC.

In the case of this clonotype: It may be a read error: a sequence one base away is much more abundant. The J gene is TRBJ2-3, the V gene TRBV5-1, with a tentative D call TRBD2 (5 bases). With 0 bases removed from V and 4 bases from J, the gap between germline ends came to 21 bases. Germline CDR1 reads SGHRS; CDR2 reads YFSETQ. The CDR3 totals 18 residues. As DNA, the CDR3 is TGCGCCAGCAGCTTGGTTTGGACCAAACGACCTAGCTCAGATACGCAGTATTTT. As protein: CASSLVWTKRPSSDTQYF.

The chain joins TRBV29-1 to TRBJ2-1; D is undetermined. Germline-derived CDR1 and CDR2 are SQVTM and ANQGSEA. This CDR3 is 10 amino acids long. The CDR3 coding sequence is TGCATCGCACGACGTAATGAGTTGTTCTTC. The encoded protein is CIARRNELFF.

This clonotype was seen a single time. The junction departs from germline at one end; a sequencing error may be responsible. This chain uses TRBV10-3 with TRBJ2-3, with D unresolved. The CDR3 extends over 15 amino acids. Germline V gene lookup returns CDR1 ENHRY and CDR2 SYGVKD. As DNA, the CDR3 is TGTGCCATCAGTGCGGAAGGGCGTCCCACAGATACGCAATATTTT. Its protein is CAISAEGRPTDTQYF.

Points on this clonotype: One junction end disagrees with the germline gene, perhaps due to a read error. The chain employs TRBV7-8 and TRBJ2-2; D may be TRBD2 (5 bases). This CDR3 is 12 amino acids long. Germline-derived CDR1 and CDR2 are SGHVS and FQNEAQ. CDR3 amino acids: CTGKGDTGKLFF. The CDR3 nucleotides read TGTACCGGAAAGGGCGACACCGGGAAGCTGTTTTTT.

This clonotype has a count of ten or more. V usage is TRBV28 and J usage is TRBJ1-5, with a weak D call TRBD1 (6 bases). Per the germline V gene, CDR1 is MDHEN and CDR2 is SYDVKM. The CDR3 extends over 16 amino acids. Between the trimmed V and J ends, which lost 3 bases and 2 bases, there was a span of 14 bases. CDR3 amino acids: CASSFTDNRGNQPQHF. The CDR3 bases are TGTGCCAGCAGTTTCACCGACAACAGGGGCAATCAGCCCCAGCATTTT.

This clonotype appeared many times. The chain links TRBV9 to TRBJ1-3; no reliable D call. Trimming took off 0 bases at V and 3 bases at J, with 4 bases between the two ends. The CDR3 covers 13 residues. The germline CDR1 and CDR2 sequences are SGDLS and YYNGEE. The CDR3 loop is CASSVGDGNTIYF. The CDR3 region has the DNA TGTGCCAGCAGCGTAGGGGATGGAAACACCATATATTTT. Looking up the rest from reference TRBV9 and TRBJ1-3 gives the full variable domain: DSGVTQTPKHLITATGQRVTLRCSPRSGDLSVYWYQQSLDQGLQFLIQYYNGEERAKGNILERFSAQQFPDLHSELNLSSLELGDSALYFCASSVGDGNTIYFGEGSWLTVV.

The gene calls are TRBV4-1 and TRBJ2-3; 8 bases fit TRBD1. Germline V gives CDR1 MGHRA, CDR2 YSYEKL. This CDR3 is built from 16 residues. The CDR3 DNA is TGCGTCAGTAGCCAAGGATCGGACAGGGACGCAGATACGCAGTATTTT. Its protein is CVSSQGSDRDADTQYF.

A note on this clonotype: A much more abundant neighbour one base away suggests this may be a read error. This chain connects TRBV30 to TRBJ1-4; D unclear. CDR1 and CDR2 from the germline V gene are GTSNPN and SVGIG (reference sequence). The CDR3 has 14 amino acids. V lost 2 bases and J 5 bases, leaving 12 bases between the germline ends. For the CDR3, the DNA is TGTGCCTGGAGTCGACGGGATGAGAATGAAAAACTGTTTTTT. Translated, it gives CAWSRRDENEKLFF. Full variable domain (rest looked up from reference TRBV30 and TRBJ1-4): SQTIHQWPATLVQPVGSPLSLECTVEGTSNPNLYWYRQAAGRGLQLLFYSVGIGQISSEVPQNLSASRPQDRQFILSSKKLLLSDSGFYLCAWSRRDENEKLFFGSGTQLSVL.

This clonotype appeared a few times. V usage is TRBV4-1 and J usage is TRBJ1-2; the D is unclear. Trimming pared 1 base from V and 4 bases from J, leaving 16 bases between. The CDR3 is made up of 16 amino acids. Per the germline V gene, CDR1 is MGHRA and CDR2 is YSYEKL. The CDR3, as DNA: TGCGCCAGCAGCCAAGTCTCGACGGCGAACCTCTATGGCTACACCTTC. It encodes CASSQVSTANLYGYTF.

This clonotype was seen ten or more times. The chain uses TRBV7-8 and TRBJ2-3; D uncertain. Germline CDR1 SGHVS, CDR2 FQNEAQ. The CDR3 consists of 11 residues. V dropped 2 bases and J dropped 3 bases, with 0 bases sitting between them. The CDR3 spells CASSLTDTQYF. CDR3 nucleotides: TGTGCCAGCAGCTTAACAGATACGCAGTATTTT.

The chain carries TRBV5-4 and TRBJ2-2; either TRBD1 or TRBD2 may fit D (5 bases each). CDR1 SGHNT and CDR2 YYREEE come from the germline V gene (reference sequence). This CDR3 is 15 amino acids long. V lost 3 bases and J lost 2, with 11 bases in between. In DNA form, the CDR3 reads TGTGCCAGCAGCTGGGACCACTTCAACACCGGGGAGCTGTTTTTT. It codes for CASSWDHFNTGELFF.

On this clonotype: Compared with germline, one end of the junction differs, possibly owing to a read error. The V and J genes are TRBV5-8 and TRBJ2-1; 9 nucleotides align to TRBD2. The germline V gene encodes CDR1 SGHTS and CDR2 YDEGEE. The CDR3 spans 15 residues. Written as DNA, the CDR3 is TGTGCCAACAGCCAAGGGACTAGCAGCTACAATGAGCAGTTCTTC. It translates to CANSQGTSSYNEQFF. The full variable domain, with the rest looked up from reference TRBV5-8 and TRBJ2-1, is EAGVTQSPTHLIKTRGQQATLRCSPISGHTSVYWYQQALGLGLQFLLWYDEGEERNRGNFPPRFSGRQFPNYSSELNVNALELEDSALYLCANSQGTSSYNEQFFGPGTRLTVL.

This clonotype was seen more than once but under ten times. The chain couples TRBV10-3 to TRBJ2-1; tentatively, D is TRBD1 or TRBD2 (5 bases each). Germline V gene sequence: CDR1 ENHRY, CDR2 SYGVKD. The CDR3 contains 12 residues. This chain's CDR3 is CATEGEHNEQFF. In DNA form, the CDR3 reads TGTGCTACCGAAGGGGAGCACAATGAGCAGTTCTTC.

This clonotype was counted between two and nine times. The chain links TRBV29-1 to TRBJ2-5, with 7 nucleotides matching TRBD1. Germline CDR1 and CDR2: SQVTM and ANQGSEA. The V gene end was trimmed by 4 bases and the J gene end by 3 bases; junction bases not matched to a gene: 2. This CDR3 is built from 12 residues. CDR3 amino acids: CSVGGGEETQYF. CDR3 nucleotide sequence: TGCAGCGTTGGAGGGGGCGAAGAGACCCAGTACTTC.

This clonotype is medium-sized within its sample. The genes are TRBV6-5 and TRBJ2-6, with D unclear. Trimming took 5 bases from V and 0 from J, leaving 5 bases between them. Germline V CDR1 and CDR2: MNHEY, SVGAGI. CDR3 length: 14 amino acids. CDR3 protein: CASSQDSGANVLTF. The CDR3 DNA reads as TGTGCCAGCAGTCAAGACTCTGGGGCCAACGTCCTGACTTTC.

With respect to this clonotype: The CDR3 does not close with the conserved phenylalanine or tryptophan, likely indicating a read error. This chain joins TRBV11-2 and TRBJ2-1; no definite D call. Looked up from germline, CDR1 is SGHAT and CDR2 is FQNNGV. This CDR3 spans 14 amino acids. Trimming left V 5 bases short and J 6 bases short, with 14 bases between. CDR3 nucleotide sequence: TGTGCCAGCAGCCCTCTTCCTTCGGGCAATGAGCAGTTCTAC. Translating it yields CASSPLPSGNEQFY.

This clonotype came up once. The chain combines TRBV20-1 with TRBJ2-3, with 11 bases that match TRBD2. Germline CDR1 DFQATT, CDR2 SNEGSKA (reference sequence). The CDR3 consists of 15 residues. V dropped 1 base and J dropped 0; count of bases not matched to a gene: 0. This CDR3 reads CSARGTSGSTDTQYF. The CDR3 DNA follows: TGCAGTGCTAGAGGGACTAGCGGGAGCACAGATACGCAGTATTTT.

This chain links TRBV29-1 with TRBJ2-3; the D gene is possibly TRBD1 (5 bases). V lost 2 bases to trimming and J lost 1 base, with 10 bases between them. CDR3 size: 14 residues. Germline CDR1 SQVTM, CDR2 ANQGSEA. The CDR3 region is CSVECRDGTDTQYF. Here the CDR3 DNA reads TGCAGCGTTGAATGCAGGGATGGCACAGATACGCAGTATTTT.

This clonotype was picked up one time. No conserved phenylalanine or tryptophan ends this CDR3, so it is likely a read error. The V call is TRBV5-1, the J call TRBJ2-7, with D unclear. The V end lost 2 bases, the J end lost 3 bases, and 3 bases lay between the germline ends. Germline-derived CDR1 and CDR2 are SGHRS and YFSETQ. This CDR3 spans 11 amino acids. CDR3 amino acids: CASSFDYEQYL. The CDR3 DNA sequence: TGCGCCAGCAGCTTTGACTACGAGCAGTACCTC.

The table lists this clonotype with a few counts. The chain couples TRBV20-1 to TRBJ1-5; D perhaps matches TRBD1 (5 bases). The CDR3 has 14 residues. The V gene's germline CDR1 is DFQATT and CDR2 SNEGSKA (reference sequence). V shed 2 bases and J shed 1 base, with 9 bases lying between them. CDR3 nucleotide sequence: TGCAGTGCTAGAAGGGGCGAAAGCAATCAGCCCCAGCATTTT. This gives the protein CSARRGESNQPQHF.